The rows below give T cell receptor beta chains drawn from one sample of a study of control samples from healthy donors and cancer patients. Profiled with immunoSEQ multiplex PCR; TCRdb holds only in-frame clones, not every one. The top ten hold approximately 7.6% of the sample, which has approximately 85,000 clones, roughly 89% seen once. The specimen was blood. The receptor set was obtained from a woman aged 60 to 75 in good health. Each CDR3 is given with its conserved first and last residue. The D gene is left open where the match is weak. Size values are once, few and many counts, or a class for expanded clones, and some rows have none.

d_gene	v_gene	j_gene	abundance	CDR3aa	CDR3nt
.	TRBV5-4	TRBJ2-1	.	CASSPGWGSNYNEQFF	TGTGCCAGCAGCCCCGGGTGGGGCAGCAACTACAATGAGCAGTTCTTC
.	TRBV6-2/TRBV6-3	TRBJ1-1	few	CASSLPRMNTEAFF	TGTGCCAGCAGCCTCCCGCGAATGAACACTGAAGCTTTCTTT
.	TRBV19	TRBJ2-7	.	CASRERGSSYEQYF	TGTGCCAGTAGAGAAAGGGGGAGCTCCTACGAGCAGTACTTC
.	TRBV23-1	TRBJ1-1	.	CASSPVGNTEAFF	TGCGCCAGCAGTCCTGTAGGGAACACTGAAGCTTTCTTT
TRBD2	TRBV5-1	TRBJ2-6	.	CASSFLAGGPGANVLTF	TGCGCCAGCAGCTTTCTAGCGGGGGGGCCCGGGGCCAACGTCCTGACTTTC
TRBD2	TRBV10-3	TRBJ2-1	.	CAISEPRTSGRKNEQFF	TGTGCCATCAGTGAGCCTCGGACTAGCGGGAGAAAAAATGAGCAGTTCTTC
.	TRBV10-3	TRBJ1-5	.	CATARDGNQPQHF	TGTGCCACAGCGCGGGACGGCAATCAGCCCCAGCATTTT
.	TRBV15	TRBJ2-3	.	CATSRDRFPDTQYF	TGTGCCACCAGCAGAGATCGTTTTCCAGATACGCAGTATTTT
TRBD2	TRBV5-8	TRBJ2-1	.	CASSFTGTSGAYNEQFF	TGTGCCAGCAGCTTCACCGGGACTAGCGGAGCCTACAATGAGCAGTTCTTC
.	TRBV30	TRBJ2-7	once	CAWSVVGIEQYF	TGTGCCTGGAGTGTGGTAGGGATCGAGCAGTACTTC
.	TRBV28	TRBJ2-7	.	CASTSSGTEQYF	TGTGCCAGCACCTCGTCCGGGACCGAGCAGTACTTC
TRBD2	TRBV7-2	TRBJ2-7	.	CASSLGRWREKSFSYEQYF	TGTGCCAGCAGCTTAGGACGATGGCGGGAGAAATCCTTTTCCTACGAGCAGTACTTC
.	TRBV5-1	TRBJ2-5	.	CASSLDGQGSQETQYF	TGCGCCAGCAGCTTGGACGGGCAGGGAAGTCAAGAGACCCAGTACTTC
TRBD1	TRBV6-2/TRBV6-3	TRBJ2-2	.	CASSYWGTDTGELFF	TGTGCCAGCAGTTACTGGGGGACAGACACCGGGGAGCTGTTTTTT
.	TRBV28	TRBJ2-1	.	CASSLGYSYNEQFF	TGTGCCAGCAGTTTAGGGTACTCCTACAATGAGCAGTTCTTC
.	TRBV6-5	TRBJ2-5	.	CASAFPGLEETQYF	TGTGCCAGCGCGTTCCCAGGGTTGGAGGAGACCCAGTACTTC
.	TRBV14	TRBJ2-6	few	CASSHPGLPGANVLTF	TGTGCCAGCAGCCACCCGGGCCTTCCTGGGGCCAACGTCCTGACTTTC
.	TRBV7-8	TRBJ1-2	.	CASSLGGHGAENYGYTF	TGTGCCAGCAGCTTAGGGGGACATGGGGCCGAGAACTATGGCTACACCTTC
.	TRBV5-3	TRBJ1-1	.	CARRSQTGTKNTEAFF	TGTGCCAGAAGAAGCCAAACCGGGACAAAGAACACTGAAGCTTTCTTT
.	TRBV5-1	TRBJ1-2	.	CASSPVTGFYGYTF	TGCGCCAGCAGCCCAGTCACAGGGTTTTATGGCTACACCTTC
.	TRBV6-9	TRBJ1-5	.	CASSYSDRRSNQPQHF	TGTGCCAGCAGTTATTCCGACAGGAGGAGCAATCAGCCCCAGCATTTT
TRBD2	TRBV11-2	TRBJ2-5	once	CASGTSGMYQETQYF	TGTGCCAGCGGCACTAGCGGGATGTACCAAGAGACCCAGTACTTC
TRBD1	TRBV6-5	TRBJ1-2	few	CASTPNRDSFYTF	TGTGCCAGCACTCCTAACCGGGACAGCTTCTACACCTTC
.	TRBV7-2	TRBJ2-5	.	CASKPPITSMSQYF	TGTGCCAGCAAGCCCCCGATAACTAGCATGTCCCAGTACTTC
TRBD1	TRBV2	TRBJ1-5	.	CASRGQSLNQPQHF	TGTGCCAGCAGGGGACAGAGCCTTAATCAGCCCCAGCATTTT
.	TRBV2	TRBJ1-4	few	CASSELAGIGEKLFF	TGTGCCAGCAGTGAATTGGCAGGTATTGGGGAAAAACTGTTTTTT
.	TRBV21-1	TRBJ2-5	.	CASSFPGPRGTQYF	TGTGCCAGCAGCTTCCCGGGACCCCGAGGGACCCAGTACTTC
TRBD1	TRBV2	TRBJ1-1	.	CASSLETGLVAFF	TGTGCCAGCAGTTTGGAGACAGGGCTAGTAGCTTTCTTT
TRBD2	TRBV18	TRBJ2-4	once	CASSPLLAGVGQGAKNIQYF	TGTGCCAGCTCACCACTGCTAGCGGGAGTCGGGCAAGGAGCCAAAAACATTCAGTACTTC
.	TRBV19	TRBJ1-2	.	CASRITGPPYGYTF	TGTGCCAGTAGGATAACAGGGCCTCCTTATGGCTACACCTTC
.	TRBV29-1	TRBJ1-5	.	CSASLGGRRNQPQHF	TGCAGCGCCAGTTTGGGGGGGCGGCGCAATCAGCCCCAGCATTTT
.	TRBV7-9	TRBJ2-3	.	CASSLYRRLSTDTQYF	TGTGCCAGCAGCTTATATCGTCGCCTAAGCACAGATACGCAGTATTTT
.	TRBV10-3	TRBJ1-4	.	CAISNSRGQGEKLFF	TGTGCCATCAGTAACTCCAGGGGTCAGGGTGAAAAACTGTTTTTT
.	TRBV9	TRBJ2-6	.	CASGSWTAGANVLTF	TGTGCCAGCGGGTCGTGGACCGCTGGGGCCAACGTCCTGACTTTC
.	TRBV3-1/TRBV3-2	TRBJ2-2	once	CASSQAPPGELFF	TGTGCCAGCAGCCAAGCCCCCCCCGGGGAGCTGTTTTTT
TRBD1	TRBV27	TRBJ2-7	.	CASRSWGQQNEQYF	TGTGCCAGCCGGTCGTGGGGACAGCAGAACGAGCAGTACTTC
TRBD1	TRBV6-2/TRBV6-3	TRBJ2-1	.	CASSFGQGHYNEQFF	TGTGCCAGCAGTTTCGGACAGGGACACTACAATGAGCAGTTCTTC
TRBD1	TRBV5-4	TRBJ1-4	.	CASSLGQGVEKLFF	TGTGCCAGCAGTCTCGGACAGGGCGTTGAAAAACTGTTTTTT
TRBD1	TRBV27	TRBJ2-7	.	CASSSYGTGILAEQYF	TGTGCCAGCAGTTCGTACGGGACAGGGATTTTGGCCGAGCAGTACTTC
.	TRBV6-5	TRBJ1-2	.	CASSPSGGGGYTF	TGTGCCAGCTCCCCAAGTGGGGGAGGAGGCTACACCTTC
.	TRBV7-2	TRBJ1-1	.	CASSPGAANTEAFF	TGTGCCAGCAGCCCGGGAGCAGCGAACACTGAAGCTTTCTTT
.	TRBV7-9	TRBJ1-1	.	CASTQLGGANTEAFF	TGTGCCAGCACCCAACTCGGGGGGGCGAACACTGAAGCTTTCTTT
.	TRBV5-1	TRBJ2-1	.	CASRTNLPLFAYNEQFF	TGCGCCAGCAGGACTAACCTCCCTCTTTTCGCCTACAATGAGCAGTTCTTC
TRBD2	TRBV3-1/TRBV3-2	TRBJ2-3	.	CASSQGLRGGTDTQYF	TGTGCCAGCAGCCAAGGTTTGCGGGGGGGCACAGATACGCAGTATTTT
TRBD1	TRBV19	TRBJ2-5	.	CASRGTGQETQYF	TGTGCCAGTAGGGGGACAGGTCAAGAGACCCAGTACTTC
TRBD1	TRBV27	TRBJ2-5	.	CASSSPGQTGETQYF	TGTGCCAGCAGTTCGCCGGGACAGACAGGGGAGACCCAGTACTTC